Described below is a single T cell receptor (beta chain) sequence and its context. Germline loops: CDR1 LNHNV, CDR2 YYDKDF (reference sequence). With V trimmed by 0 bases and J by 0 bases, 7 bases remained unmatched. The CDR3 extends over 18 amino acids. Source study methods: Reference gene primer amplification in the assay estimated nucleated cell counts. Here immunoSEQ multiplex PCR was the method, and the copy in TCRdb shows in-frame clones only, minus some. The V and J calls and clone size come from that table; D and trimming were worked out from the DNA. The sample yields under 120,000 clones, approximately 84% seen once. The data were obtained in a study of blood T cell repertoires in COVID-19. Study context: Acute and convalescent COVID-19 samples came from the United States, Italy and Spain. PBMCs, B-cell-depleted T cells, or T cells were the source of the cDNA or gDNA that made up the material.

Sequences were obtained from peripheral blood. The TCR originated in a human donor in a cohort sampled during active COVID-19. The gene calls are TRBV15 and TRBJ1-5; 8 bases match TRBD1. CDR3 protein: CATSRDIQTGVSNQPQHF. The CDR3 DNA reads as TGTGCCACCAGCAGAGACATTCAGACAGGGGTTAGCAATCAGCCCCAGCATTTT.